These 23 T cell receptor beta chains share one sample of origin, sequenced in a study of OX40 agonist ivuxolimab in advanced cancers. Produced via immunoSEQ multiplex PCR; TCRdb's table is partial and in-frame only. The sample shows about 77,000 clones, 90% of them seen only once. The material sequenced was CD4+ or CD8+ T cells sorted from blood, taken in a trial of the OX40 agonist ivuxolimab. The receptors derive from an adult with an advanced solid tumor such as melanoma, head and neck, liver or kidney cancer.

V and J are TRBV5-4 and TRBJ2-5; perhaps TRBD2 as D (6 bases). Per germline, CDR1 SGHNT and CDR2 YYREEE (reference sequence). This CDR3 region has 14 residues. V was cut by 4 bases and J by 5 bases, with 15 bases left in between. CDR3 nucleotide sequence: TGTGCCAGCAGCCCGGGCGGGGCCCCGGAGACCCAGTACTTC. Protein product: CASSPGGAPETQYF. The full variable domain, completed using reference TRBV5-4 and TRBJ2-5, is ETGVTQSPTHLIKTRGQQVTLRCSSQSGHNTVSWYQQALGQGPQFIFQYYREEENGRGNFPPRFSGLQFPNYSSELNVNALELDDSALYLCASSPGGAPETQYFGPGTRLLVL.

This clone was counted a single time. The gene calls are TRBV10-3 and TRBJ2-7, with TRBD2 matching 8 bases. V shed 7 bases and J 5 bases; nucleotides not matched to a gene: 7. This CDR3 contains 13 residues. Germline V lookup: CDR1 ENHRY, CDR2 SYGVKD. The CDR3 region is CAITESREDEQYF. CDR3 coding DNA: TGTGCCATCACCGAGTCGCGGGAGGACGAGCAGTACTTC.

The CDR3 spells CASSLFESVAFF. CDR3 in DNA: TGTGCCAGCAGCTTATTTGAGAGCGTTGCTTTCTTT. The chain employs TRBV11-3 and TRBJ1-1, with D uncertain. V was cut by 2 bases and J by 11 bases, with 12 bases left in between. Germline-derived CDR1 and CDR2 are SGHNT and YENEEA. The CDR3 has 12 amino acids.

The chain employs TRBV2 and TRBJ1-5; perhaps TRBD1 as D (5 bases). Trimming removed 4 bases from V and 1 base from J, with 11 bases in between. This CDR3 comprises 15 residues. The germline V gene encodes CDR1 SNHLY and CDR2 FYNNEI. CDR3 residues: CASSGRGLSNQPQHF. In DNA form, the CDR3 reads TGTGCCAGCAGTGGGCGGGGGTTGAGCAATCAGCCCCAGCATTTT.

This clone has only one observation. The V and J genes are TRBV6-1 and TRBJ1-2; D uncertain. The CDR3 consists of 13 residues. CDR1 is MNHNS, CDR2 SASEGT, per germline. V lost 7 bases, J lost 7 bases, and 16 bases lay in between. CDR3 DNA: TGTGCCAGCACCCAGACCTTTAATGGTGGCTACACCTTC. Protein product: CASTQTFNGGYTF.

The chain recombines TRBV6-5 with TRBJ1-4, with D possibly being TRBD1 (6 bases). The CDR3 extends over 15 amino acids. Between the trimmed V and J ends, which lost 7 bases and 8 bases, there was a span of 20 bases. Germline values: CDR1 MNHEY, CDR2 SVGAGI. The CDR3 sequence is CASTPEWGLEEKLFF. The DNA of the CDR3 is TGTGCCAGCACCCCCGAGTGGGGGCTCGAGGAAAAACTGTTTTTT.

V is TRBV7-2 and J is TRBJ2-2; 8 bases map to TRBD2. Germline CDR1 is SGHTA and CDR2 is FQGNSA. With 3 bases clipped from V and 5 bases from J, the junction kept 2 bases outside the gene matches. This CDR3 comprises 14 residues. This CDR3 reads CASSFAGGTGELFF. Written as DNA, the CDR3 is TGTGCCAGCAGCTTTGCGGGAGGAACCGGGGAGCTGTTTTTT.

CDR3 DNA: TGTGCCAGCAGAACACGTTCCGGGAACACCGGGGAGCTGTTTTTT. It specifies CASRTRSGNTGELFF. The rearrangement links TRBV25-1 to TRBJ2-2, with no clear D. Germline V gene data show CDR1 as MGHDK and CDR2 as SYGVNS. This CDR3 contains 15 residues. Trimming left V 6 bases short and J 1 base short, with 12 bases between.

The chain combines TRBV28 with TRBJ1-5, with D possibly being TRBD1 (6 bases). Germline lookup yields CDR1 MDHEN and CDR2 SYDVKM. The V and J ends lost 6 bases and 3 bases respectively, with 12 bases between them. The CDR3 covers 14 residues. The CDR3 nucleotides are TGTGCCAGCAGCCGGGGGGCCTCCAATCAGCCCCAGCATTTT. Translation: CASSRGASNQPQHF.

The rearrangement links TRBV19 to TRBJ2-5; D unresolved. In germline, CDR1 is LNHDA, CDR2 SQIVND (reference sequence). The CDR3 consists of 14 residues. With 5 bases removed from V and 0 bases from J, the gap between germline ends came to 10 bases. CDR3 sequence (DNA): TGTGCCAGTAGTCCATCTGGGGACCAAGAGACCCAGTACTTC. Its protein product is CASSPSGDQETQYF.

The chain has TRBV27 and TRBJ1-2; no definite D call. The CDR3 is 13 residues long. The V end was cut by 5 bases, the J end by 8 bases, with 15 bases between. Germline-derived CDR1 and CDR2 are MNHEY and SMNVEV (reference sequence). As DNA, the CDR3 is TGTGCCAGCAGTCAGAATGCCGGCGGGGGCTACACCTTC. Translated, it gives CASSQNAGGGYTF.

The CDR3 DNA reads as TGTGCCAGCAGCCAGACAGTAGCCGGGGAGCTGTTTTTT. It codes for CASSQTVAGELFF. The chain carries TRBV7-3 and TRBJ2-2; a weak D match, TRBD1 (5 bases). The CDR3 runs to 13 residues. Germline V gene data show CDR1 as SGHTA and CDR2 as FQGTGA. V lost 5 bases and J lost 6, with 10 bases in between.

The rearrangement joins TRBV11-3 to TRBJ2-5; 9 nucleotides align to TRBD1. Unmatched junction bases numbered 1, after V lost 1 base and J lost 7 bases. The germline gives CDR1 SGHNT, CDR2 YENEEA. The CDR3 consists of 13 residues. DNA of the CDR3: TGTGCCAGCAGCTTAGGACAGGGGGGGACCCAGTACTTC. Residues: CASSLGQGGTQYF.

The chain combines TRBV7-8 with TRBJ2-5; no definite D call. Germline V gene sequence: CDR1 SGHVS, CDR2 FQNEAQ. The CDR3 has 13 residues. Trimming took 5 bases from V and 3 from J, leaving 10 bases between them. The CDR3 DNA follows: TGTGCCAGCAGCAAGGGCCGCGAAGAGACCCAGTACTTC. It codes for CASSKGREETQYF.

The genes are TRBV19 and TRBJ2-5, with TRBD1 matching over 8 bases. V shed 3 bases and J 5 bases; nucleotides not matched to a gene: 11. Germline CDR1 reads LNHDA; CDR2 reads SQIVND (reference sequence). This CDR3 comprises 16 residues. As DNA, the CDR3 is TGTGCCAGTAGTATGGGGGGTACAGGGGGGTCGGAGACCCAGTACTTC. It is translated as CASSMGGTGGSETQYF.

This chain joins TRBV11-1 and TRBJ2-7; the D is unclear. The CDR3 totals 14 residues. Trimming removed 1 base from V and 0 bases from J, with 7 bases in between. The germline V gene encodes CDR1 SGHAT and CDR2 FQDESV (reference sequence). The CDR3 sequence: CASSLGADSYEQYF. The CDR3 DNA reads TGTGCCAGCAGCTTAGGTGCAGACTCCTACGAGCAGTACTTC.

The V gene is TRBV4-1, the J gene TRBJ1-4, with a possible D match to TRBD1 (5 bases). Trimming cost V 4 bases and J 8 bases, with 20 bases left between them. The CDR3 spans 16 residues. CDR1 is MGHRA and CDR2 is YSYEKL in the germline V gene. CDR3 sequence: CASSRSLDSIGEKLFF. The CDR3 DNA sequence: TGCGCCAGCAGCCGGAGTCTTGACAGTATCGGCGAAAAACTGTTTTTT.

In nucleotides, the CDR3 is TGTGCCAGCAGTACCCCGACTAGCGGGGGGGCGGGCCAGTACTTC. This encodes CASSTPTSGGAGQYF. This chain links TRBV6-6 with TRBJ2-5, with TRBD2 identical over 14 bases. The CDR3 spans 15 residues. Per germline, CDR1 MNHNY and CDR2 SVGAGI (reference sequence). J was trimmed by 10 bases and V by 5 bases; bases with no gene match: 9.

This chain links TRBV2 with TRBJ1-2; D call uncertain. The germline V gene encodes CDR1 SNHLY and CDR2 FYNNEI. Deletions cut 1 base from V and 8 bases from J, with 8 bases between. The CDR3 runs to 12 residues. As DNA, the CDR3 is TGTGCCAGCAGTGAAGATGGCGTAGGCTACACCTTC. As protein: CASSEDGVGYTF.

The chain couples TRBV28 to TRBJ2-3, with 10 bases aligning to TRBD1. The CDR3 covers 14 residues. Trimming took 4 bases from V and 3 from J; bases not matched to a gene: 1. Germline V gene sequence: CDR1 MDHEN, CDR2 SYDVKM. CDR3 nucleotides: TGTGCCAGCAGTTCGGGACAGGGGACAGATACGCAGTATTTT. Protein: CASSSGQGTDTQYF.

This chain uses TRBV18 with TRBJ1-2, with a possible D match to TRBD1 (5 bases). V was pared by 3 bases and J by 4 bases, with 15 bases between. CDR3 length: 15 amino acids. The V gene's germline CDR1 is KGHSH and CDR2 LQKENI. The CDR3 DNA is TGTGCCAGCTCACCGAGCCGGGACCTGGTCTATGGCTACACCTTC. This sequence encodes CASSPSRDLVYGYTF.

This chain connects TRBV21-1 to TRBJ2-7. TRBV21-1 is shown as a pseudogene. The CDR3 is 14 amino acids. The CDR3 is CASPRRLSSYEQYF. For the CDR3, the DNA is TGTGCCAGCCCCCGACGCCTGAGCTCCTACGAGCAGTACTTC.

The genes are TRBV28 and TRBJ2-3; weak D call: TRBD2 (5 bases). In germline, CDR1 is MDHEN, CDR2 SYDVKM. Between the trimmed V and J ends, which lost 5 bases and 1 base, there was a span of 16 bases. This CDR3 contains 16 residues. Here the CDR3 reads CASSPLSGRGTDTQYF. In DNA, the CDR3 is TGTGCCAGCAGTCCTCTAAGCGGAAGGGGCACAGATACGCAGTATTTT.